These 13 T cell receptor beta chains were sequenced from one sample in a study of identifying expanded T cells in peripheral blood. Libraries were prepared by immunoSEQ multiplex PCR; TCRdb keeps only in-frame clonotypes and omits some of them. In the table there are approximately 130,000 clones, 65% to 90% of which are singletons. The sample taken for sequencing was blood. These receptor sequences come from a person between 18 and 75 years old in good health.

This clone appeared once. The chain carries TRBV5-8 and TRBJ1-3; no clear D. The CDR3 is 10 residues long. Germline V gene sequence: CDR1 SGHTS, CDR2 YDEGEE. Trimming removed 2 bases at V and 6 bases at J, with 0 bases between. CDR3 loop: CASSLNTIYF. The DNA of the CDR3 is TGTGCCAGCAGCTTAAACACCATATATTTT.

This chain joins TRBV7-9 and TRBJ1-5, with D possibly being TRBD1 (5 bases). The CDR3 is 13 amino acids. Germline V gene sequence: CDR1 SEHNR, CDR2 FQNEAQ (reference sequence). Trimming cost V 7 bases and J 3 bases, with 10 bases left between them. The CDR3 DNA is TGTGCCAGCACCGTTGGGACCAATCAGCCCCAGCATTTT. Its translation is CASTVGTNQPQHF. Full variable domain (remainder filled in from reference TRBV7-9 and TRBJ1-5): DTGVSQNPRHKITKRGQNVTFRCDPISEHNRLYWYRQTLGQGPEFLTYFQNEAQLEKSRLLSDRFSAERPKGSFSTLEIQRTEQGDSAMYLCASTVGTNQPQHFGDGTRLSIL.

CDR3 residues: CASSIGASNYGYTF. The CDR3 nucleotides are TGTGCCAGTAGTATAGGGGCCTCTAACTATGGCTACACCTTC. The chain uses TRBV19 and TRBJ1-2; D gene uncertain. V was pared by 1 base and J by 0 bases, with 6 bases between. Germline V lookup: CDR1 LNHDA, CDR2 SQIVND (reference sequence). The CDR3 has 14 residues.

The table lists this clone with a few counts. This chain joins TRBV18 and TRBJ2-6, with 9 bases matching TRBD1. V dropped 4 bases and J dropped 4; count of bases not matched to a gene: 11. Germline V CDR1 and CDR2: KGHSH, LQKENI. The CDR3 spans 18 residues. The CDR3 bases are TGTGCCAGCTCACTGTATTTACAGGGGGCGAGGGGGGCCAACGTCCTGACTTTC. Encoded protein: CASSLYLQGARGANVLTF.

The V and J genes are TRBV7-9 and TRBJ1-1; D is unresolved. The V gene lost 5 bases and the J gene lost 4 bases, with 5 bases spanning the gap. The CDR3 length is 11 residues. Germline lookup yields CDR1 SEHNR and CDR2 FQNEAQ (reference sequence). CDR3 loop: CASSHGTEAFF. The CDR3 DNA follows: TGTGCCAGCAGCCATGGCACTGAAGCTTTCTTT.

This sequence joins TRBV7-3 and TRBJ2-2, with D unclear. Germline loops: CDR1 SGHTA, CDR2 FQGTGA. This CDR3 comprises 14 residues. Deletions cut 2 bases from V and 5 bases from J, with 9 bases between. CDR3 in amino acids: CASSLGLATGELFF. In nucleotides, the CDR3 is TGTGCCAGCAGCTTAGGTCTCGCGACCGGGGAGCTGTTTTTT.

This clone has just a few counts. The chain joins TRBV7-9 to TRBJ1-3; D unresolved. The CDR3 loop spans 13 amino acids. Per the germline V gene, CDR1 is SEHNR and CDR2 is FQNEAQ (reference sequence). The V end was cut by 2 bases, the J end by 4 bases, with 6 bases between. The CDR3 DNA is TGTGCCAGCAGCTTAACGACGGGAAACACCATATATTTT. Translation gives CASSLTTGNTIYF.

The chain uses TRBV28 and TRBJ2-5; D unresolved. Germline values: CDR1 MDHEN, CDR2 SYDVKM. V was cut by 3 bases and J by 5 bases, with 10 bases left in between. This CDR3 comprises 13 residues. For the CDR3, the DNA is TGTGCCAGCAGTTTGATTGGCCGGGAGACCCAGTACTTC. It encodes CASSLIGRETQYF.

In DNA form, the CDR3 reads TGTGCCAGCAGCTTAGGGGGCAGGAGCACTGAAGCTTTCTTT. Translated: CASSLGGRSTEAFF. The V and J genes are TRBV5-4 and TRBJ1-1, with 7 bases aligning to TRBD1. Germline CDR1 is SGHNT and CDR2 is YYREEE (reference sequence). The junction had 5 bases not matched to a gene; V was cut back by 2 bases and J by 4 bases. The length of the CDR3 is 14 residues. Using reference TRBV5-4 and TRBJ1-1 for the parts outside the CDR3, the full variable domain is ETGVTQSPTHLIKTRGQQVTLRCSSQSGHNTVSWYQQALGQGPQFIFQYYREEENGRGNFPPRFSGLQFPNYSSELNVNALELDDSALYLCASSLGGRSTEAFFGQGTRLTVV.

Points on this clone: Different DNA sequences within this sample yield the same CDR3. The V and J genes are TRBV28 and TRBJ1-5; D remains unclear. This CDR3 spans 12 amino acids. Per germline, CDR1 MDHEN and CDR2 SYDVKM. The V gene lost 4 bases and the J gene lost 4 bases, with 5 bases spanning the gap. CDR3 sequence: CASSSPNQPQHF. The DNA of the CDR3 is TGTGCCAGCAGTTCCCCTAATCAGCCCCAGCATTTT.

The chain combines TRBV5-1 with TRBJ2-1, with 9 bases identical to TRBD2. V dropped 0 bases and J dropped 0; count of bases not matched to a gene: 4. Looked up from germline, CDR1 is SGHRS and CDR2 is YFSETQ. The CDR3 spans 17 residues. The CDR3 bases are TGCGCCAGCAGCTTGGCCTCTAGCGGGGTCTCCTACAATGAGCAGTTCTTC. It yields the protein CASSLASSGVSYNEQFF.

The chain couples TRBV14 to TRBJ2-3, with D tentatively TRBD1 (6 bases). Germline CDR1 SGHDN, CDR2 FVKESK. CDR3 size: 15 residues. Trimming removed 2 bases at V and 3 bases at J, with 12 bases between. CDR3 residues: CASSQNRAQTDTQYF. For the CDR3, the DNA is TGTGCCAGCAGCCAAAACAGGGCTCAGACAGATACGCAGTATTTT.

The chain uses TRBV9 and TRBJ2-5, with D tentatively TRBD1 or TRBD2 (5 bases each). V dropped 1 base and J dropped 5 bases, with 15 bases sitting between them. Germline-derived CDR1 and CDR2 are SGDLS and YYNGEE. This CDR3 has 15 amino acids. The chain's CDR3 is CASSVSTPRGETQYF. The CDR3 nucleotides read TGTGCCAGCAGCGTATCCACCCCCCGGGGCGAGACCCAGTACTTC.